A selection of T cell receptor beta chains follows, all from one sample in a study of naive and memory T cell subsets. TCRdb passed the UMI-ligation and nested PCR reads through MiXCR, listing each CDR3 protein once. Of 95,000 to 150,000 distinct CDR3 sequences in the sample, 36% were seen once. Input material: central memory CD4+ T cells from blood. The source of these receptors is a human donor in good health. Each CDR3 is given with its conserved first and last residue. The D gene is left open where the match is weak. A clone size is listed for some rows: how often the clone was seen (once, few, many), or a class if it is expanded.

.,.,TRBJ2-1,TRBV19,TGTGCCAGTAGTGCGGCTAGGGGCAATGAGCAGTTCTTC,CASSAARGNEQFF
.,.,TRBJ2-5,TRBV29-1,TGCAGCGTTGATCACAGGGAGACCCAGTACTTC,CSVDHRETQYF
few,.,TRBJ2-3,TRBV29-1,TGCAGCGTTGTTACTAGCCCTGGGCCAGATACGCAGTATTTT,CSVVTSPGPDTQYF
.,TRBD1,TRBJ1-1,TRBV11-2,TGTGCCAGCAGCTTCCGGACAGGACTTGACACTGAAGCTTTCTTT,CASSFRTGLDTEAFF
.,TRBD2,TRBJ2-7,TRBV27,TGTGCCAGCACCCGAGGGAGGGGTCCCTACGAGCAGTACTTC,CASTRGRGPYEQYF
many,.,TRBJ1-1,TRBV20-1,TGCAGTGCTAGCGTCGGGTCCACTGAAGCTTTCTTT,CSASVGSTEAFF
.,.,TRBJ1-2,TRBV6-1,TGTGCCAGCAGTGCAAGCACAGGATCGGGTGGCTACACCTTC,CASSASTGSGGYTF
.,TRBD2,TRBJ2-1,TRBV7-2,TGTGCCAGCAGCTTAGGCATTAGCGGGAGTTCCTACAATGAGCAGTTCTTC,CASSLGISGSSYNEQFF
.,TRBD2,TRBJ2-1,TRBV5-1,TGCGCCAGCAGCACAGCGGGAGTCCCCTACAATGAGCAGTTCTTC,CASSTAGVPYNEQFF
.,.,TRBJ1-2,TRBV29-1,TGCAGCGTTGAAGAAAGACCCTATGGCTACACCTTC,CSVEERPYGYTF
.,TRBD1,TRBJ1-5,TRBV28,TGTGCCAGCAGGAAATCCGGGACAGTCAATCAGCCCCAGCATTTT,CASRKSGTVNQPQHF
.,TRBD2,TRBJ2-5,TRBV20-1,TGCAGCGGCCTGACACCCGGGGAGGGATGGGAGACCCAGTACTTC,CSGLTPGEGWETQYF
.,TRBD1,TRBJ2-7,TRBV28,TGTGCCAGCAGTAGACAGGGGGCCCTTTCCTACGAGCAGTACTTC,CASSRQGALSYEQYF
many,.,TRBJ1-5,TRBV19,TGTGCCAGTAGTAAAGGGCTGAGACAGCCCCAGCATTTT,CASSKGLRQPQHF
.,.,TRBJ1-5,TRBV5-5,TGTGCCAGCAGCTTAGGATACGACAATCAGCCCCAGCATTTT,CASSLGYDNQPQHF
few,.,TRBJ1-1,TRBV6-2/TRBV6-3,TGTGCCAGCAGACTACAGGGAGGGAACACTGAAGCTTTCTTT,CASRLQGGNTEAFF
.,.,TRBJ1-1,TRBV5-6,TGTGCCAGCAGCTTGTATTCAGTCATGAACACTGAAGCTTTCTTT,CASSLYSVMNTEAFF
few,.,TRBJ2-3,TRBV7-2,TGTGCCAGCAGCCGGGAGTTAACAGATACGCAGTATTTT,CASSRELTDTQYF
.,.,TRBJ2-1,TRBV5-1,TGCGCCAGCAGCTTATCGGCGAAGGGTAATGAGCAGTTCTTC,CASSLSAKGNEQFF
.,TRBD2,TRBJ2-3,TRBV20-1,TGCAGTGCTAGGCCCCGGGACTATTATACGCAGTATTTT,CSARPRDYYTQYF
.,.,TRBJ1-1,TRBV27,TGTGCCAGCAGTTTGTGGGTGGGGGACACTGAAGCTTTCTTT,CASSLWVGDTEAFF
.,TRBD2,TRBJ2-1,TRBV5-1,TGCGCCAGCAGCTTAAAATTGGGCCTAGCGGGAGCGCCTGAGCAGTTCTTC,CASSLKLGLAGAPEQFF